The 4 T cell receptor beta chains below were found in one sample sequenced in a study of blood T cell repertoires in COVID-19 (dated by TCRdb to 2018 to 2020). Library construction relied on the immunoSEQ multiplex PCR assay. TCRdb took this table from immuneACCESS and kept in-frame rearrangements with V and J called. Such tables lack part of the clones; where checked against another copy, unresolved V genes explain under half of the gap, and the rest is unexplained. The sample contains about 260,000 clones, about 88% of them found a single time. The ten top clones hold around 3.9% of the sample. The sequenced material came from PBMCs or T cells enriched from blood (not recorded which). The receptors stem from a young man with acute COVID-19.

This clone has only a few counts. The CDR3 sequence is CASIDTRGYTF. DNA of the CDR3: TGTGCCAGTATCGACACTCGGGGCTACACCTTC. The rearrangement uses TRBV19 and TRBJ1-2; D not resolved. V lost 7 bases to trimming and J lost 8 bases, with 11 bases between them. The CDR3 length is 11 residues. Germline V CDR1 and CDR2: LNHDA, SQIVND (reference sequence). Full variable domain (remainder filled in from reference TRBV19 and TRBJ1-2): DGGITQSPKYLFRKEGQNVTLSCEQNLNHDAMYWYRQDPGQGLRLIYYSQIVNDFQKGDIAEGYSVSREKKESFPLTVTSAQKNPTAFYLCASIDTRGYTFGSGTRLTVV.

J is TRBJ2-4 and V is TRBV28; a possible D gene is TRBD1 (5 bases). The CDR3 length is 16 residues. Germline CDR1 is MDHEN and CDR2 is SYDVKM. With 2 bases removed from V and 5 bases from J, the gap between germline ends came to 16 bases. The CDR3 protein is CASSLGKVTGQNIQYF. The CDR3 DNA sequence: TGTGCCAGCAGTTTAGGGAAGGTCACAGGCCAAAACATTCAGTACTTC.

The chain recombines TRBV25-1 with TRBJ1-5; D unresolved. The CDR3 runs 16 residues. CDR1 and CDR2 from the germline V gene are MGHDK and SYGVNS. Trimming removed 1 base from V and 0 bases from J, with 10 bases in between. The CDR3 spells CASSESRSNSNQPQHF. The CDR3 coding sequence is TGTGCCAGCAGTGAATCGAGGTCGAATAGCAATCAGCCCCAGCATTTT.

The V gene is TRBV5-1, the J gene TRBJ1-1, with a tentative D call TRBD1 (6 bases). CDR1 is SGHRS and CDR2 is YFSETQ in the germline V gene. This CDR3 region has 15 residues. The V gene lost 4 bases and the J gene lost 1 base, with 14 bases spanning the gap. The CDR3 DNA follows: TGCGCCAGCAGCCCAGGGGTAGGGGCGAACACTGAAGCTTTCTTT. It is translated as CASSPGVGANTEAFF.